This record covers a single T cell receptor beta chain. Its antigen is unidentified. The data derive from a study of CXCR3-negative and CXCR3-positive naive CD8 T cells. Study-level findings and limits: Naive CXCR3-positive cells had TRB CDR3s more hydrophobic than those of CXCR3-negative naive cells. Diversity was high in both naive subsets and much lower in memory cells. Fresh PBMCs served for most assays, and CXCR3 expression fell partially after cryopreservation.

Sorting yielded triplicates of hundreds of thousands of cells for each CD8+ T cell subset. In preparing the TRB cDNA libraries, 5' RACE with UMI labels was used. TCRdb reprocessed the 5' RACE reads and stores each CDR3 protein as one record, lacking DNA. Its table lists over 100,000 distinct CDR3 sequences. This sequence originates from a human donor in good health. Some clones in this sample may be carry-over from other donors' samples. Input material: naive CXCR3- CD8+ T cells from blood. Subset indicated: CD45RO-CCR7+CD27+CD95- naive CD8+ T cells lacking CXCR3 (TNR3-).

The CDR3 sequence is CAIRGQGYADTQYF. The chain employs TRBV10-3 and TRBJ2-3; no DNA is available, so the TRBD1 call from TCRdb remains unchecked. Germline CDR1 and CDR2: ENHRY and SYGVKD. This CDR3 has 14 amino acids.